This TCR beta chain appears in the sequencing data of a study of shared clonotypes between healthy human individuals. General study results and limits: The represented genetic and exposure-history diversity was limited by the small number of donors.

Note on this clone: Its antigen is not known.

Samples underwent the assay at deep level. Profiled with immunoSEQ multiplex PCR; TCRdb holds only in-frame clones, not every one. This sample has hundreds of thousands of clones, with around 80% found just once. Within Nashville, Tennessee resided all donors, each a Caucasian adult. Sequenced sample: PBMCs. The sequence derives from a woman in her 40s in good health. Some clones in this sample may be carry-over from other donors' samples.

The CDR3: CASSKGGDPYNEQFF. The CDR3 DNA reads TGTGCCAGTAGTAAGGGGGGGGACCCGTACAATGAGCAGTTCTTC. The chain links TRBV19 to TRBJ2-1; D may be TRBD2 (7 bases). Germline V gives CDR1 LNHDA, CDR2 SQIVND (reference sequence). Trimming left V 4 bases short and J 4 bases short, with 14 bases between. The CDR3 contains 15 residues.